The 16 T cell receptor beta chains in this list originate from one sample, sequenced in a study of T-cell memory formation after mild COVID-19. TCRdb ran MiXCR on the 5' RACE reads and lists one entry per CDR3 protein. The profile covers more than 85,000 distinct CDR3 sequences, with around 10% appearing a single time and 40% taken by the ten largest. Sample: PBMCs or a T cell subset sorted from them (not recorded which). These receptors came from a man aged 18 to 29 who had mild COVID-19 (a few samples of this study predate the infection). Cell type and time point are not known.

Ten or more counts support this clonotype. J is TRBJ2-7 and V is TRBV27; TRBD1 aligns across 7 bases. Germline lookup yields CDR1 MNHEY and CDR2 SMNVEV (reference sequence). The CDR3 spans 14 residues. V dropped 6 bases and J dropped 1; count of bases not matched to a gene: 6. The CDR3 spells CASSRTGVSYEQYF. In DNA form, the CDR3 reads TGTGCCAGCAGCCGTACAGGGGTGTCCTACGAGCAGTACTTC.

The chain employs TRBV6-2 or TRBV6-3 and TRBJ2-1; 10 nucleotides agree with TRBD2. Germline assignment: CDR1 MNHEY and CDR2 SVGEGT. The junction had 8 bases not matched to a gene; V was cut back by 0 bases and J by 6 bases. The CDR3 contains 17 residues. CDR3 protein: CASSYSIAASGGNEQFF. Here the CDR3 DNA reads TGTGCCAGCAGTTACTCGATAGCGGCTAGCGGGGGCAATGAGCAGTTCTTC.

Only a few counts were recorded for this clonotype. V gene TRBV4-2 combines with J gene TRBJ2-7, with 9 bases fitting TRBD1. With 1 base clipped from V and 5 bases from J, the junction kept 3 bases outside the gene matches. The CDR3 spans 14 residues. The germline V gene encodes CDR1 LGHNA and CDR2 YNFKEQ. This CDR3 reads CASSQGTGANEQYV. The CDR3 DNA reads TGTGCCAGCAGCCAAGGGACAGGGGCCAACGAGCAGTACGTC.

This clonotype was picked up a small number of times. The CDR3 loop reads CASWDGTGYNEQFF. CDR3 nucleotides: TGTGCCAGCTGGGACGGGACAGGGTACAATGAGCAGTTCTTC. The V gene is TRBV7-6, the J gene TRBJ2-1; TRBD1 agrees at 9 bases. V gave up 8 bases and J gave up 4 bases; unmatched junction bases: 6. Germline CDR1 SGHVS, CDR2 FNYEAQ. The CDR3 extends over 14 amino acids.

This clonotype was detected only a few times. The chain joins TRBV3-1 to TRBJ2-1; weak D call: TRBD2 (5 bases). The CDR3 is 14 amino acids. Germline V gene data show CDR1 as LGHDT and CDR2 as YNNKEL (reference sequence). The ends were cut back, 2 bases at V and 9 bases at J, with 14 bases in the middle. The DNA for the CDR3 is TGTGCCAGCAGCCAACCCTCCGGGAAAACTGAGCAGTTCTTC. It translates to CASSQPSGKTEQFF.

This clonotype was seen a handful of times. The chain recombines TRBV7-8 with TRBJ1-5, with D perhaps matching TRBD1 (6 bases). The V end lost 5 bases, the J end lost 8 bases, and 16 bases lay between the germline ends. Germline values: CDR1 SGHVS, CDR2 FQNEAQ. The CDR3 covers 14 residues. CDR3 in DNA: TGTGCCAGCAGCCCAGGGGCGGCCTACGAGCCCCAGCATTTT. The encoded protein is CASSPGAAYEPQHF. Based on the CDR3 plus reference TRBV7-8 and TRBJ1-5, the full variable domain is GAGVSQSPRYKVAKRGQDVALRCDPISGHVSLFWYQQALGQGPEFLTYFQNEAQLDKSGLPSDRFFAERPEGSVSTLKIQRTQQEDSAVYLCASSPGAAYEPQHFGDGTRLSIL.

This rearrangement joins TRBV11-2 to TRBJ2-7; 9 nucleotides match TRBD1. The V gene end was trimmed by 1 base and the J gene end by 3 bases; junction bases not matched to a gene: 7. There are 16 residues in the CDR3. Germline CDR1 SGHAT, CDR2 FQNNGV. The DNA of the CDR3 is TGTGCCAGCAGCTTAGGCCACGGACAGGGGAGCTACGAGCAGTACTTC. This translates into CASSLGHGQGSYEQYF.

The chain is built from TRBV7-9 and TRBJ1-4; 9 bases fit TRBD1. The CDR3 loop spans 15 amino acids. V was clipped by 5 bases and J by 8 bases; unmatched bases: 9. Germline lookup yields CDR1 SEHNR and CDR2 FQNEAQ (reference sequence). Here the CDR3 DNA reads TGTGCCAGCAGCATAAGGGACAGGGAGCCCGAAAAACTGTTTTTT. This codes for CASSIRDREPEKLFF.

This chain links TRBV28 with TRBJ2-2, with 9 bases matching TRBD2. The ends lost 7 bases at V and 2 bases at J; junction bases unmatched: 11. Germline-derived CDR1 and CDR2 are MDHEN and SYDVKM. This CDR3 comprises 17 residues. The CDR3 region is CASKGSVAGANTGELFF. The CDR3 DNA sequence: TGTGCCAGCAAGGGGTCCGTAGCGGGGGCTAACACCGGGGAGCTGTTTTTT. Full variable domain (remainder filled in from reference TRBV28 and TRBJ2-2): DVKVTQSSRYLVKRTGEKVFLECVQDMDHENMFWYRQDPGLGLRLIYFSYDVKMKEKGDIPEGYSVSREKKERFSLILESASTNQTSMYLCASKGSVAGANTGELFFGEGSRLTVL.

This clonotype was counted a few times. The CDR3 loop reads CASSLEAGDSYEQYF. The CDR3, as DNA: TGTGCCAGCAGCTTGGAGGCAGGGGATTCCTACGAGCAGTACTTC. The V call is TRBV5-6, the J call TRBJ2-7, with D possibly TRBD1 on 6 matching bases. There are 15 residues in the CDR3. From germline, CDR1 is SGHDT and CDR2 YYEEEE. With 0 bases removed from V and 1 base from J, the gap between germline ends came to 11 bases. The entire variable domain, with the rest obtained from reference TRBV5-6 and TRBJ2-7, is as follows: DAGVTQSPTHLIKTRGQQVTLRCSPKSGHDTVSWYQQALGQGPQFIFQYYEEEERQRGNFPDRFSGHQFPNYSSELNVNALLLGDSALYLCASSLEAGDSYEQYFGPGTRLTVT.

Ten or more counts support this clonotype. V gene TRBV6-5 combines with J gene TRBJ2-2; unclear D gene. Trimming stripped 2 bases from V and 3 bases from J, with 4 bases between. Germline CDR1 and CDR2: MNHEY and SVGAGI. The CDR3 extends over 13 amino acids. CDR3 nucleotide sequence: TGTGCCAGCAGTTACAGACACACCGGGGAGCTGTTTTTT. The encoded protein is CASSYRHTGELFF.

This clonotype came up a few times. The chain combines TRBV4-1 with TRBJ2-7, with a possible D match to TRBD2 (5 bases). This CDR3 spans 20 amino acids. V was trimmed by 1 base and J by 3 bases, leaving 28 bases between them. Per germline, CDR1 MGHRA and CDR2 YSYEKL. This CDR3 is CASSQGTRLPGNLIYYEQYF. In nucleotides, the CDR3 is TGCGCCAGCAGCCAAGGAACCCGACTCCCCGGGAACTTAATCTACTACGAGCAGTACTTC.

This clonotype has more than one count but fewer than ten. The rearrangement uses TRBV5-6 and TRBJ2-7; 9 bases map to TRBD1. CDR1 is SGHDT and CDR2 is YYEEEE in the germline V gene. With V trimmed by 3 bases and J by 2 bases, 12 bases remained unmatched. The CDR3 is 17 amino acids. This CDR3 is CASSSLEPGQGTYEQYF. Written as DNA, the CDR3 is TGTGCCAGCAGCTCGTTAGAACCGGGACAGGGCACCTACGAGCAGTACTTC.

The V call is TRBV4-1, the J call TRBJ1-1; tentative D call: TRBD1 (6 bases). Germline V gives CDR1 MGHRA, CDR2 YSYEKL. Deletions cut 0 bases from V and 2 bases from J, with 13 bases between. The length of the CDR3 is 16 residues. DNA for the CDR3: TGCGCCAGCAGCCAAGATCCGGGGGCTGAAAACACTGAAGCTTTCTTT. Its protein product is CASSQDPGAENTEAFF.

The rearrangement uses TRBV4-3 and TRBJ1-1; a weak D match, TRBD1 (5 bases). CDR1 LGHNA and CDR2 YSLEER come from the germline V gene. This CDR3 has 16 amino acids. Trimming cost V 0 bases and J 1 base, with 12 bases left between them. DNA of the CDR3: TGCGCCAGCAGCCAAGATGTGACAGACCAGAACACTGAAGCTTTCTTT. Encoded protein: CASSQDVTDQNTEAFF.

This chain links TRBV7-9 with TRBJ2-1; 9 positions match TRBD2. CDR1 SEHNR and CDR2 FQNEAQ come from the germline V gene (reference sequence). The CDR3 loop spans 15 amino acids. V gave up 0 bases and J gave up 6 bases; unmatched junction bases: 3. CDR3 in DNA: TGTGCCAGCAGCTTAGCCGGACTAGCGATCAATGAGCAGTTCTTC. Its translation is CASSLAGLAINEQFF.